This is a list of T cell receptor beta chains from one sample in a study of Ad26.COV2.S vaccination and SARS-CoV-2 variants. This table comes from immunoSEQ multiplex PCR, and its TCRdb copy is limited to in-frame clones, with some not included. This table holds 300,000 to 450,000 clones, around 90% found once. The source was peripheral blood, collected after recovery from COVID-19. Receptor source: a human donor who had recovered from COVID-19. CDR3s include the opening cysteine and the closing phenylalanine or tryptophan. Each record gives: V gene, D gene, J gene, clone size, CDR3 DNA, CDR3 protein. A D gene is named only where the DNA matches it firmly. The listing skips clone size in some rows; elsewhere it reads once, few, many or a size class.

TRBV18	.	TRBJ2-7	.	TGTGCCAGCTCACCGATTTTGACAGGCTACGAGCAGTACTTC	CASSPILTGYEQYF
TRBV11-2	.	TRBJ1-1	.	TGTGCCAGCAGCTCACAGGTGGGAGCTTTCTTT	CASSSQVGAFF
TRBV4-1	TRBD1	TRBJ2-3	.	TGCGCCAGCAGCCAGCTGGACAGGGGGTCAGATACGCAGTATTTT	CASSQLDRGSDTQYF
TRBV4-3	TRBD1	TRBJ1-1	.	TGCGCCAGCAGCCAAGTCACAGGGGCCTGGGACACTGAAGCTTTCTTT	CASSQVTGAWDTEAFF
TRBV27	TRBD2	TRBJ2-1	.	TGTGCCAGCAGTATGGGACTAGCGGGGGTAGATGAGCAGTTCTTC	CASSMGLAGVDEQFF
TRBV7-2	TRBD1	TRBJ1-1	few	TGTGCCAGCAGGGCAGGGGGCACTGAAGCTTTCTTT	CASRAGGTEAFF
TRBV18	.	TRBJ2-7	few	TGTGCCAGCTCACCACCGGGGCAGGGTAAGGACTACGAGCAGTACTTC	CASSPPGQGKDYEQYF
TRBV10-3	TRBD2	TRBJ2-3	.	TGTGCCATCAATGGACGGGAGGGCAACTACGATACGCAGTATTTT	CAINGREGNYDTQYF
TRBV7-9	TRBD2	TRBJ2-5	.	TGTGCCAGCAGCTTTGGGGCTAGCGGGCGCCAAGAGACCCAGTACTTC	CASSFGASGRQETQYF
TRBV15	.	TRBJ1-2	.	TGTGCCACCAGCAGAGATAAGGTCCAGGGCTATGGCTACACCTTC	CATSRDKVQGYGYTF
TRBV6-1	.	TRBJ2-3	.	TGTGCCAGCAGTGAACCTCGGGACCTTAGCACAGATACGCAGTATTTT	CASSEPRDLSTDTQYF
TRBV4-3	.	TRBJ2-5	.	TGCGCCAGCAGCCAAGATCACAGGAGGAACCAAGAGACCCAGTACTTC	CASSQDHRRNQETQYF
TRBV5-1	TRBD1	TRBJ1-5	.	TGCGCCAGCAGTGACAGGGGTAATCAGCCCCAGCATTTT	CASSDRGNQPQHF
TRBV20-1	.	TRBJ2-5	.	TGCAGTGCTAGTGGACTACGACTCGAGACCCAGTACTTC	CSASGLRLETQYF
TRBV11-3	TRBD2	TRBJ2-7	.	TGTGCCAGCAGCTCAGGGGCGGGGGGAAACTACGAGCAGTACTTC	CASSSGAGGNYEQYF
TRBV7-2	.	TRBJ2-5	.	TGTGCCAGCAGCTTAAGCCCCGTCAAAATGGAGACCCAGTACTTC	CASSLSPVKMETQYF
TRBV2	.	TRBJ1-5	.	TGTGCCAGCAGTGGGGGCAATAGCAATCAGCCCCAGCATTTT	CASSGGNSNQPQHF
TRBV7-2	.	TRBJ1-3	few	TGTGCCAGCAGCTTAGAACTTCCCATTACCTCTGGAAACACCATATATTTT	CASSLELPITSGNTIYF
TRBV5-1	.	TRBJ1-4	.	TGCGCCAGCAGCTTGGAGGCTGGTGAAAAACTGTTTTTT	CASSLEAGEKLFF
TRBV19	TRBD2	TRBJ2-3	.	TGTGCCACGTCAATTACTAGCGATGGGGCCGACACAGATACGCAGTATTTT	CATSITSDGADTDTQYF
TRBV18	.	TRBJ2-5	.	TGTGCCAGCTCATCGTTCACGAAAGAGACCCAGTACTTC	CASSSFTKETQYF
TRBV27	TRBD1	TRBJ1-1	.	TGTGCCAGCAGCCGCGGGACAGTGAACACTGAAGCTTTCTTT	CASSRGTVNTEAFF
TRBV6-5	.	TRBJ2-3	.	TGTGCCAGCAGTTACTCCCACAGGGCGCCTGGGTATTTT	CASSYSHRAPGYF
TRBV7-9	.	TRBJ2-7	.	TGTGCCAGCAGCTTACGAGGCTCCTACGAGCAGTACTTC	CASSLRGSYEQYF
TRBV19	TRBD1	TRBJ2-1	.	TGTGCCAGTAGTATGCGAGACAGGGCGCGAATCTCCTACAATGAGCAGTTCTTC	CASSMRDRARISYNEQFF
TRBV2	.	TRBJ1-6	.	TGTGCCAGCAGTGAGAGGCCGTGGCGGGACCAAAATTCACCCCTCCACTTT	CASSERPWRDQNSPLHF
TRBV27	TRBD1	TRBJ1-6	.	TGTGCCAGCAGTTTATCGGGACAGGGGGCGTATAATTCACCCCTCCACTTT	CASSLSGQGAYNSPLHF
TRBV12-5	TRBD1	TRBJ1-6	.	TGTGCTAGTGGTTTGGGGATCCAGGGGGGCAATTCACCCCTCCACTTT	CASGLGIQGGNSPLHF
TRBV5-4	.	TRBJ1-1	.	TGTGCCAGCAGCTTGGATGCGGTGGGCTTGAACACTGAAGCTTTCTTT	CASSLDAVGLNTEAFF
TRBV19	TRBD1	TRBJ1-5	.	TGTGCCAGTAGTCCCGGACAGGGACAGCATCAGCCCCAGCATTTT	CASSPGQGQHQPQHF
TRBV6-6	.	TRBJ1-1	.	TGTGCCAGCAGCCCCAACGTGTACGCTTTCTTT	CASSPNVYAFF
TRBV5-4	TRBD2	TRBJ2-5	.	TGTGCCAGCAGCTCCCTCCTAGCGGGGGACCAAGAGACCCAGTACTTC	CASSSLLAGDQETQYF
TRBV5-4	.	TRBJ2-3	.	TGTGCCAGCAGCTTGGGTCAGCCAGAGGTCGATACGCAGTATTTT	CASSLGQPEVDTQYF
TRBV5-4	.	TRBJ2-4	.	TGTGCCAGCAGCCGAAGGTCCGCAGGGTCCAAAAACATTCAGTACTTC	CASSRRSAGSKNIQYF
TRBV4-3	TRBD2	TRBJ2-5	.	TGCGCCAGCAGCGCCGGGCGACTAGCGGGGGGTTCCCAGTACTTC	CASSAGRLAGGSQYF
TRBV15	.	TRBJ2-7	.	TGTGCCACCAGCAGAGATAGTCGGGGTTACGAGCAGTACTTC	CATSRDSRGYEQYF
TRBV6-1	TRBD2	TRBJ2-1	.	TGTGCCAGCAGTGCGACTAGCGGGGGGACCTACAATGAGCAGTTCTTC	CASSATSGGTYNEQFF
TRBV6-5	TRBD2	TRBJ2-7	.	TGTGCCAGCAGCCGGGGGACTAGCGGGGCCTACGAGCAGTACTTC	CASSRGTSGAYEQYF
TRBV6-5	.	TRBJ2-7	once	TGTGCCAGCAGTTACACGGCCTCCTACGAGCAGTACTTC	CASSYTASYEQYF
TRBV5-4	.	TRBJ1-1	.	TGTGCCAGCAGCTTAAGGGCAGGGATGAACACTGAAGCTTTCTTT	CASSLRAGMNTEAFF
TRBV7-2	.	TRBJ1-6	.	TGTGCCAGCAGCGCGCGCAGTCTCCGGTCACCCCTCCACTTT	CASSARSLRSPLHF
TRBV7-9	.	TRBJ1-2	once	TGTGCCAGCAGCTTAAGTGGGGCAGGAGGCTATGGCTACACCTTC	CASSLSGAGGYGYTF
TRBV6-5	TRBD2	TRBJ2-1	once	TGTGCCAGCAGTCGGGACTACCAAGTAGGTGAGCAGTTCTTC	CASSRDYQVGEQFF
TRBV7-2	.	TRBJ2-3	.	TGTGCCAGCAGCTTAGTAGGCGGGGGCCTCACAGATACGCAGTATTTT	CASSLVGGGLTDTQYF
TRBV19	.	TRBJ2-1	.	TGTGCCAGTAGTATATTGCCGGGAGCAAGCTCCTACAATGAGCAGTTCTTC	CASSILPGASSYNEQFF
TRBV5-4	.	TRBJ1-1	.	TGTGCCAGCAGCTCTCGTGGGAACACTGAAGCTTTCTTT	CASSSRGNTEAFF